This paragraph reports one T cell receptor (beta chain). Its antigen is not identified. Trimming removed 5 bases at V and 0 bases at J, with 10 bases between. Germline V CDR1 and CDR2: MGHRA, YSYEKL. This CDR3 spans 14 amino acids. The 5'RACE template-switching step produced TCR cDNA and added a universal primer site and UMIs. MiXCR, run by TCRdb on the 5' RACE reads, gives a single entry per CDR3 protein. Found here are approximately 170,000 distinct CDR3 sequences, approximately 10% of them singletons; the top ten hold around 34%. These data belong to a study of T cells after yellow fever vaccination. General study findings and limits: Post-booster repertoires contained most primary-vaccination clones again (roughly 95% CD4, around 88% CD8). Abundant clonotypes from the bulk population could contaminate FACS-sorted repertoires.

The sequencing here drew on CD8+ T cells sorted from PBMCs, taken 15 days after the yellow fever booster vaccination. The receptor's source is a man between 18 and 35 years old who received the YFV17D yellow fever vaccine. The V gene is TRBV4-1, the J gene TRBJ2-5; a possible D gene is TRBD1 (6 bases). CDR3 sequence: CASSIDRNQETQYF. CDR3 DNA sequence: TGCGCCAGCAGCATCGACAGGAACCAAGAGACCCAGTACTTC.